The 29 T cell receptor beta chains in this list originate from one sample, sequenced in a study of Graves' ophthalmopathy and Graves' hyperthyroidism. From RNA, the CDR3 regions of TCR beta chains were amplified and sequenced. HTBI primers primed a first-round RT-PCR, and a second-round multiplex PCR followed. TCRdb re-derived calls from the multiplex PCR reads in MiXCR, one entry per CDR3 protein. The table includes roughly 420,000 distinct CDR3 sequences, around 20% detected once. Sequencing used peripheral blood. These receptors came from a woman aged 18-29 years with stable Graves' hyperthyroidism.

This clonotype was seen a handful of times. CDR3 in DNA: TGTGCCAGCAGTCCGACCCCCGGCGAGAACATTCAGTACTTC. It codes for CASSPTPGENIQYF. V and J are TRBV12-3 or TRBV12-4 and TRBJ2-4, with D uncertain. Trimming pared 5 bases from V and 7 bases from J, leaving 15 bases between. There are 14 residues in the CDR3.

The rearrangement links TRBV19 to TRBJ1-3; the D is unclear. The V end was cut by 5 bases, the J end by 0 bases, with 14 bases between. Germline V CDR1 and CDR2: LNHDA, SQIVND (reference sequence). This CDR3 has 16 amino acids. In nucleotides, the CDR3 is TGTGCCAGTAGTTCATTGAGGCGCCGCTCTGGAAACACCATATATTTT. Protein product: CASSSLRRRSGNTIYF.

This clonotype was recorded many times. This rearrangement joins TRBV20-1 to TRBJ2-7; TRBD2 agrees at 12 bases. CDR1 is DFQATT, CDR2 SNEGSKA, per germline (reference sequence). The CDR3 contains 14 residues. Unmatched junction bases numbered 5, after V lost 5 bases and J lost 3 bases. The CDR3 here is CSAFRLAGDYEQYF. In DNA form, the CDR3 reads TGCAGTGCTTTCCGACTAGCGGGGGACTACGAGCAGTACTTC.

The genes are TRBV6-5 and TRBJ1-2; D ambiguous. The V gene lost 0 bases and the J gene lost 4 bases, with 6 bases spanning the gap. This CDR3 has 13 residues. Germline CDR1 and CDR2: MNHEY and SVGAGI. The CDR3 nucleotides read TGTGCCAGCAGTTACTCGGGGAGCTATGGCTACACCTTC. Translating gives CASSYSGSYGYTF.

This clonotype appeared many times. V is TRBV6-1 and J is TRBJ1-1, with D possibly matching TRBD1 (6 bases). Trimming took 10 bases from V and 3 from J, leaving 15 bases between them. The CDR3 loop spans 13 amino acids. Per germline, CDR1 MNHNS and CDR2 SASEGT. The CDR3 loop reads CATGVQGDTEAFF. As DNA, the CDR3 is TGTGCCACAGGGGTCCAGGGAGACACTGAAGCTTTCTTT.

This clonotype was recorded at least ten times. CDR3 sequence: CASSGGDRVTYEQYF. In DNA form, the CDR3 reads TGTGCCAGCAGTGGCGGGGACAGGGTAACCTACGAGCAGTACTTC. V is TRBV27 and J is TRBJ2-7, with 9 bases aligning to TRBD1. J was trimmed by 2 bases and V by 5 bases; bases with no gene match: 7. Germline V gene lookup returns CDR1 MNHEY and CDR2 SMNVEV (reference sequence). The length of the CDR3 is 15 residues.

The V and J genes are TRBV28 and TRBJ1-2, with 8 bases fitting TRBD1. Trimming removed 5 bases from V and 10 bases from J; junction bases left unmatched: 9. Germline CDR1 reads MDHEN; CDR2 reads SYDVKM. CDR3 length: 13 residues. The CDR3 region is CASSNRDRSIYTF. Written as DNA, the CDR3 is TGTGCCAGCAGTAACAGGGACAGGAGCATCTACACCTTC.

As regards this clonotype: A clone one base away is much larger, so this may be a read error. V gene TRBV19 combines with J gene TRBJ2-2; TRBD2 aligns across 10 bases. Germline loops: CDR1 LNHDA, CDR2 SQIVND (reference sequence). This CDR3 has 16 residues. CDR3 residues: CASSIPGLADTRELFF. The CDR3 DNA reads TGTGCCAGTAGTATACCCGGACTAGCGGACACCAGGGAGCTGTTTTTT.

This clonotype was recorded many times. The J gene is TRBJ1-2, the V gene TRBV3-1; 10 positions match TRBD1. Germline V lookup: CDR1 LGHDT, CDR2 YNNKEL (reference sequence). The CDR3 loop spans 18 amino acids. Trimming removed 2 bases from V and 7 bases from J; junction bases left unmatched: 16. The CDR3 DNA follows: TGTGCCAGCAGCCAACGGCCAGGACAGGGGGAACGGCAACGTGGCTACACCTTC. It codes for CASSQRPGQGERQRGYTF.

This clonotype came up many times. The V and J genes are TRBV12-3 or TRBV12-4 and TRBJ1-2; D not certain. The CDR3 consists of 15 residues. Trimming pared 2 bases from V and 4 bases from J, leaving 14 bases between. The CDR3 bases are TGTGCCAGCAGTTTAAGTGGTCGTCAAATCTATGGCTACACCTTC. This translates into CASSLSGRQIYGYTF.

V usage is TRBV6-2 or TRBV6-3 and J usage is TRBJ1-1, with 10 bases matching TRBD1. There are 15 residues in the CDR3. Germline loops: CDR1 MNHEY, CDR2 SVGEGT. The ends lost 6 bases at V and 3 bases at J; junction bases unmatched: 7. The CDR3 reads CASRSGTGDDTEAFF. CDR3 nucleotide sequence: TGTGCCAGCAGGAGCGGGACAGGGGACGACACTGAAGCTTTCTTT.

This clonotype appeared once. CDR3 coding DNA: TGTGCCAGCAGCATGCGACAGGGAACGGGCGAGCAGTACTTC. It encodes CASSMRQGTGEQYF. V usage is TRBV7-2 and J usage is TRBJ2-7; 7 bases are a match to TRBD1. Germline-derived CDR1 and CDR2 are SGHTA and FQGNSA. The trim removed 5 bases at V and 6 bases at J, leaving 10 bases unmatched. This CDR3 is 14 amino acids long.

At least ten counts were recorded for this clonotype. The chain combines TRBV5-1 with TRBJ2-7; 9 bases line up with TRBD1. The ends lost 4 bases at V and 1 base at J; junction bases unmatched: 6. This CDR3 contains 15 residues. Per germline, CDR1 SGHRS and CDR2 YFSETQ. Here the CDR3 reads CASSGGQGGSYEQYF. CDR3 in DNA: TGCGCCAGCAGCGGGGGACAGGGAGGATCCTACGAGCAGTACTTC.

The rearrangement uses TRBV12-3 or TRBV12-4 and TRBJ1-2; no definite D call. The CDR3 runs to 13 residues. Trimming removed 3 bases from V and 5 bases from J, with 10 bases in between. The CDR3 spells CASSFRGPYGYTF. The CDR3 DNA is TGTGCCAGCAGTTTCAGAGGACCATATGGCTACACCTTC.

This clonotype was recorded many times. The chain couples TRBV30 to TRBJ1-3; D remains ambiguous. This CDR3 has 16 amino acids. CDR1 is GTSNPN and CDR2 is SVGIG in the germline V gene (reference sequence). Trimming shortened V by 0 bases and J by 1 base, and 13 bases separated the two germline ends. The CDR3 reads CAWSVVRWVSGNTIYF. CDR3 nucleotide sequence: TGTGCCTGGAGTGTGGTTCGCTGGGTGTCTGGAAACACCATATATTTT.

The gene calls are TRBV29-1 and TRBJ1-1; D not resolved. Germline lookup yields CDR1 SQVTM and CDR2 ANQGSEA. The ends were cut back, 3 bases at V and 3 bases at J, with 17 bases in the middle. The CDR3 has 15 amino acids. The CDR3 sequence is CSVEAVGGWDTEAFF. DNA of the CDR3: TGCAGCGTTGAGGCTGTGGGAGGATGGGACACTGAAGCTTTCTTT.

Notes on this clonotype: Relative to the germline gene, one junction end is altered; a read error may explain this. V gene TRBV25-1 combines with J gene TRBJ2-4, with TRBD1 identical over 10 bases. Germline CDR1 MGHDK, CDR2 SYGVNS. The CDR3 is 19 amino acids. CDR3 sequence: CASSDEGTGDFLAKNIKYF. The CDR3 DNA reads TGTGCCAGCAGTGATGAAGGGACAGGGGACTTCCTAGCCAAAAACATTAAGTACTTC.

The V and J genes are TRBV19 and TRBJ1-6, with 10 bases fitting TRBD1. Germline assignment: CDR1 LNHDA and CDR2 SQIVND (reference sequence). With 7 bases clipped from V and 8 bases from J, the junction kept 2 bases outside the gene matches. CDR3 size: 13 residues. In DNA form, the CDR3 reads TGTGCCAGTAACGGACAGGGGGATTCACCCCTCCACTTT. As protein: CASNGQGDSPLHF.

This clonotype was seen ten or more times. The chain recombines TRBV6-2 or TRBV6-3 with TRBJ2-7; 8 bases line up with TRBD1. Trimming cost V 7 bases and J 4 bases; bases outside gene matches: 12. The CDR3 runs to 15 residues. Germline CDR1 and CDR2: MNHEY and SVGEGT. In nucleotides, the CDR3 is TGTGCCAGCAAGTCCTGGGACGGACAGGGTTACGAGCAGTACTTC. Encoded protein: CASKSWDGQGYEQYF.

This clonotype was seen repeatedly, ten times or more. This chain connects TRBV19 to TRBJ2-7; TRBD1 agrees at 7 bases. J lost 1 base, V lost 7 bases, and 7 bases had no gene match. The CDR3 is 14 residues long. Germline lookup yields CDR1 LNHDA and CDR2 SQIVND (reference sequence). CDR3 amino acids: CASTTTGLSYEQYF. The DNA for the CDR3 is TGTGCCAGTACCACGACAGGGCTATCCTACGAGCAGTACTTC.

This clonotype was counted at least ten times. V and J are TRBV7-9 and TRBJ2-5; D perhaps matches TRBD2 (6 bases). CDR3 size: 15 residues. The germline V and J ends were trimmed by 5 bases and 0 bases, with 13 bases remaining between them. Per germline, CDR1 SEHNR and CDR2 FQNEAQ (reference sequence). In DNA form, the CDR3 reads TGTGCCAGCAGCATTAGCGGAGCCCACCAAGAGACCCAGTACTTC. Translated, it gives CASSISGAHQETQYF.

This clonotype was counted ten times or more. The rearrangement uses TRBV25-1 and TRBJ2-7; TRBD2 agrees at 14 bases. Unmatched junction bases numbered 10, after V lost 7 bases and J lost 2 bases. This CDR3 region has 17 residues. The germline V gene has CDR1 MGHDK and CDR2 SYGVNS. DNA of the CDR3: TGTGCCAGCACCGGGACTAGCGGGAGCCCAAACCCCTACGAGCAGTACTTC. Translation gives CASTGTSGSPNPYEQYF.

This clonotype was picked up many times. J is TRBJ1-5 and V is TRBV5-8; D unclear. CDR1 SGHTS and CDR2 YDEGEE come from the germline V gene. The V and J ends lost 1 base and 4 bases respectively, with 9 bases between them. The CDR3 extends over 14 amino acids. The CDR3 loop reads CASSLIPGNQPQHF. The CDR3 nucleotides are TGTGCCAGCAGCTTGATCCCCGGGAATCAGCCCCAGCATTTT. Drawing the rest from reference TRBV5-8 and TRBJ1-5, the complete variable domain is EAGVTQSPTHLIKTRGQQATLRCSPISGHTSVYWYQQALGLGLQFLLWYDEGEERNRGNFPPRFSGRQFPNYSSELNVNALELEDSALYLCASSLIPGNQPQHFGDGTRLSIL.

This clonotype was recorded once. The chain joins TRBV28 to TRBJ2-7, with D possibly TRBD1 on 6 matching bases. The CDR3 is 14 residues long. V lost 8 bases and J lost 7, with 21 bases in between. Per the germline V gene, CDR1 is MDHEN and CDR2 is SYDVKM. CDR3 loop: CASQVRGSGLEQYF. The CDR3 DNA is TGTGCCAGCCAGGTCAGGGGCTCAGGCTTAGAGCAGTACTTC.

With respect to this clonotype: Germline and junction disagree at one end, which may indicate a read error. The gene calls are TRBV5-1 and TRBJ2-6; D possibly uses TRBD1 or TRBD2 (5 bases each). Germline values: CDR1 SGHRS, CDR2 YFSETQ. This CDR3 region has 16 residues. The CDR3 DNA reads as TGCGCCAGCAGCCTACGGAGAGGGTCCGGGGCCGACGTCCTGACTTTC. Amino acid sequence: CASSLRRGSGADVLTF. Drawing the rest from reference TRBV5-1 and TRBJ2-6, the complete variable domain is KAGVTQTPRYLIKTRGQQVTLSCSPISGHRSVSWYQQTPGQGLQFLFEYFSETQRNKGNFPGRFSGRQFSNSRSEMNVSTLELGDSALYLCASSLRRGSGADVLTFGAGSRLTVL.

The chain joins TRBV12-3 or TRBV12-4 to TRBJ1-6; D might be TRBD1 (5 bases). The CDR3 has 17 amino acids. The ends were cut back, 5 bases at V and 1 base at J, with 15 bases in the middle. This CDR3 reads CASSRRDPRSYNSPLHF. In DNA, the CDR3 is TGTGCCAGCAGTCGAAGGGACCCCAGGTCCTATAATTCACCCCTCCACTTT.

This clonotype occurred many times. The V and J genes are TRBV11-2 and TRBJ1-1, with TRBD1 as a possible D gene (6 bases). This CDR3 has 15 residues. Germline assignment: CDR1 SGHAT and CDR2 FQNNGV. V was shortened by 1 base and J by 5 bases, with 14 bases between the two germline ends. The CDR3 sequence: CASSLVRTGRTEAFF. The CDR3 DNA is TGTGCCAGCAGCTTAGTACGAACAGGGAGGACTGAAGCTTTCTTT.

CDR3 coding DNA: TGCGCCAGCAGCTTGGCCGGGGGTACAGGTCGTGGCTACACCTTC. This codes for CASSLAGGTGRGYTF. The chain links TRBV5-1 to TRBJ1-2; TRBD1 might be the D (5 bases). The CDR3 contains 15 residues. Germline V gene lookup returns CDR1 SGHRS and CDR2 YFSETQ. V lost 0 bases, J lost 7 bases, and 16 bases lay in between. Drawing the rest from reference TRBV5-1 and TRBJ1-2, the complete variable domain is KAGVTQTPRYLIKTRGQQVTLSCSPISGHRSVSWYQQTPGQGLQFLFEYFSETQRNKGNFPGRFSGRQFSNSRSEMNVSTLELGDSALYLCASSLAGGTGRGYTFGSGTRLTVV.

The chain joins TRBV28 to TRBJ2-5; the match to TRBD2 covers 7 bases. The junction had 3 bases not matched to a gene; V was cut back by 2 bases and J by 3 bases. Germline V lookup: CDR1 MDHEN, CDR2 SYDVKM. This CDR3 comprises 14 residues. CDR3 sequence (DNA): TGTGCCAGCAGTTTAGCGGGAGCGGAAGAGACCCAGTACTTC. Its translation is CASSLAGAEETQYF.